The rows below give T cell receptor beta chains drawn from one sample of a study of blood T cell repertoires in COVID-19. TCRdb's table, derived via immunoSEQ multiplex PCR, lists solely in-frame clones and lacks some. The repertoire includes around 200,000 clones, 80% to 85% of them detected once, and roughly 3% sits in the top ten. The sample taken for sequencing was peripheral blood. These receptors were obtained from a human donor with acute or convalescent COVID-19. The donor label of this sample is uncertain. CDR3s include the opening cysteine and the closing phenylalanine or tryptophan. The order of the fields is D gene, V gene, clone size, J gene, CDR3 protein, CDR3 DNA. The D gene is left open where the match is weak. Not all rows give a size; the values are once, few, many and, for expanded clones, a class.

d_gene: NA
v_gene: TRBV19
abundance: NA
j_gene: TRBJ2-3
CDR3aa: CASSITERLNSQYF
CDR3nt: TGTGCCAGTAGTATAACCGAGCGCCTCAATTCGCAGTATTTT

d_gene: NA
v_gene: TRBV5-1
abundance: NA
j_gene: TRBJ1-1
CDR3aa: CASSFTSGNTEAFF
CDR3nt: TGCGCCAGCAGCTTCACCTCAGGGAACACTGAAGCTTTCTTT

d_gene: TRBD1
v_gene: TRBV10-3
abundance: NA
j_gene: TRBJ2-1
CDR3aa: CAIRGDRGSNEQFF
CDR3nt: TGTGCCATCAGGGGGGACAGGGGTTCGAATGAGCAGTTCTTC

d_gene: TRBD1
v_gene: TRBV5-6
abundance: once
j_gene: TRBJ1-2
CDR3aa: CASSAGGQGIIGYTF
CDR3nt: TGTGCCAGCAGCGCCGGGGGACAGGGGATAATAGGCTACACCTTC

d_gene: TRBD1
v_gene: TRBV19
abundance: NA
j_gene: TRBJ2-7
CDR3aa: CASSSPGQGSYEQYF
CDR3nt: TGTGCCAGTAGTTCTCCGGGACAGGGAAGCTACGAGCAGTACTTC

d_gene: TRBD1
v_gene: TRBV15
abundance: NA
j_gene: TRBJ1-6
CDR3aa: CATSTGDRANSPLHF
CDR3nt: TGTGCCACCAGCACTGGGGACAGGGCCAATTCACCCCTCCACTTT

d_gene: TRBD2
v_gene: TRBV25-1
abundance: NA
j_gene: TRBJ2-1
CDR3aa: CASSEAHGRSEQFF
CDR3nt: TGTGCCAGCAGTGAAGCCCACGGGAGGAGTGAGCAGTTCTTC

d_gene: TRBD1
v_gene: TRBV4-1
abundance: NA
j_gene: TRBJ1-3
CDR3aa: CASSQGPGTGGYGNTIYF
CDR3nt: TGCGCCAGCAGCCAAGGTCCCGGGACAGGGGGATACGGAAACACCATATATTTT

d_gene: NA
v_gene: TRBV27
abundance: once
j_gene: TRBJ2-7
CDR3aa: CASSPSGLSYEQYF
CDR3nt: TGTGCCAGCAGCCCGAGTGGACTGAGCTACGAGCAGTACTTC

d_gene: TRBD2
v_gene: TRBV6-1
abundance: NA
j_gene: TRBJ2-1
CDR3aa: CASSEGLAGVVQFF
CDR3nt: TGTGCCAGCAGTGAAGGACTAGCGGGAGTAGTACAGTTCTTC

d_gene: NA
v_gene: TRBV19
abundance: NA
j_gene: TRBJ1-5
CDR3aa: CASSIRQEGQPQHF
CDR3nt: TGTGCCAGTAGTATTCGGCAGGAGGGTCAGCCCCAGCATTTT

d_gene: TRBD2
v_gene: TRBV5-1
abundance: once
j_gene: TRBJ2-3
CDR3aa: CASSLYGTSGGASQYF
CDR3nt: TGCGCCAGCAGCTTGTATGGGACTAGCGGGGGGGCATCGCAGTATTTT

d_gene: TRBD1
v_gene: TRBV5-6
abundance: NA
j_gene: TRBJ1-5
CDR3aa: CASSSPRTGENYRQPQHF
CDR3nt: TGTGCCAGCAGCTCCCCCCGGACAGGGGAGAACTATCGTCAGCCCCAGCATTTT

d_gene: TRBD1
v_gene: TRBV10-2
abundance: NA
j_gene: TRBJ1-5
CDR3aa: CASSERGGQNQPQHF
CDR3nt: TGCGCCAGCAGTGAGAGAGGGGGCCAAAATCAGCCCCAGCATTTT

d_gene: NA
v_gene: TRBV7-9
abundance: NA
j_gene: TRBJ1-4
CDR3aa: CASSQQGLNEKLFF
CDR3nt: TGTGCCAGCAGCCAACAGGGCCTTAATGAAAAACTGTTTTTT

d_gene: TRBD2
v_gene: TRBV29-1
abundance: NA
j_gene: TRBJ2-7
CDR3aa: CSVEGSGNYEQYF
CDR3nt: TGCAGCGTTGAGGGTAGCGGGAACTACGAGCAGTACTTC

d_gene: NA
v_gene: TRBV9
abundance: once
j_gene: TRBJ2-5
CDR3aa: CASSTRFQETQYF
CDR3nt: TGTGCCAGCAGCACTAGATTTCAGGAGACCCAGTACTTC

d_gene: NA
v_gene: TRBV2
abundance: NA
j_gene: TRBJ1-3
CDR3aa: CASSETVGNTIYF
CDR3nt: TGTGCCAGCAGTGAAACGGTCGGAAACACCATATATTTT

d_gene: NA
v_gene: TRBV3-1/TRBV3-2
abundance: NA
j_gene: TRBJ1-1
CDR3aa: CASSHNGHTEAFF
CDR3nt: TGTGCCAGCAGCCATAATGGGCACACTGAAGCTTTCTTT

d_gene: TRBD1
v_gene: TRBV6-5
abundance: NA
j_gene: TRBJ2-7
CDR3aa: CASSGQGDNSEQYF
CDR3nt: TGTGCCAGCAGCGGACAGGGAGATAACTCCGAGCAGTACTTC

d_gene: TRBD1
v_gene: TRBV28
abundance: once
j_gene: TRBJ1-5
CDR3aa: CASSDRGPWQPQHF
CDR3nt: TGTGCCAGCAGTGATAGGGGGCCGTGGCAGCCCCAGCATTTT

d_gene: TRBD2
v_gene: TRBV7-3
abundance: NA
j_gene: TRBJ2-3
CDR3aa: CASSLTGLAGPDTQYF
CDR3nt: TGTGCCAGCAGCTTAACGGGACTAGCGGGACCAGATACGCAGTATTTT

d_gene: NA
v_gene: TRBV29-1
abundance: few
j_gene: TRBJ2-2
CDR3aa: CSVVELNTGELFF
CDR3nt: TGCAGCGTTGTTGAGCTAAACACCGGGGAGCTGTTTTTT

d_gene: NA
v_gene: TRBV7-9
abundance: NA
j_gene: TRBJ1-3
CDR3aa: CASSFPLPGGNTIYF
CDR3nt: TGTGCCAGCAGCTTCCCCCTCCCGGGGGGAAACACCATATATTTT

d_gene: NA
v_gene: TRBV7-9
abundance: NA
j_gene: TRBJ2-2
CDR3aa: CASSSLAQGAGELFF
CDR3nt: TGTGCCAGCAGCTCCCTCGCACAGGGCGCCGGGGAGCTGTTTTTT

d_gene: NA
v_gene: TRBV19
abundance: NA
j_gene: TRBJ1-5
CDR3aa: CASSIGGEYSNQPQHF
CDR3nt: TGTGCCAGTAGTATAGGTGGGGAGTATAGCAATCAGCCCCAGCATTTT

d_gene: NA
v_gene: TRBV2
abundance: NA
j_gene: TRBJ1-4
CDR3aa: CASMKPGSEKLFF
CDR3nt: TGTGCCAGCATGAAGCCGGGTAGTGAAAAACTGTTTTTT

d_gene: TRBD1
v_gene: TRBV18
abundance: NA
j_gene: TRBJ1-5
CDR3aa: CASSPSWTGGNQPQHF
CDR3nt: TGTGCCAGCTCACCATCATGGACAGGGGGGAATCAGCCCCAGCATTTT

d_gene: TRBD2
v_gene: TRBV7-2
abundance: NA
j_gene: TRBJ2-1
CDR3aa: CASSLPGLAGGHEQFF
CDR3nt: TGTGCCAGCAGCCTACCGGGACTAGCGGGGGGACATGAGCAGTTCTTC

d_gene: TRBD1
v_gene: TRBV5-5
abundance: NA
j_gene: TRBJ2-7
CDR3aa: CASSPPGQGFYEQYF
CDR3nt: TGTGCCAGCAGCCCACCGGGACAGGGGTTTTACGAGCAGTACTTC

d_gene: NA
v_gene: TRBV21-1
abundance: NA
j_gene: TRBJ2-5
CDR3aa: CASSKNPAGAKETQYF
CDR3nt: TGTGCCAGCAGCAAAAACCCAGCGGGAGCTAAAGAGACCCAGTACTTC

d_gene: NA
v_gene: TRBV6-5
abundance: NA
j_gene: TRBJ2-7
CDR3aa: CASSTYRVAYEQYF
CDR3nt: TGTGCCAGCAGTACCTACAGGGTCGCCTACGAGCAGTACTTC

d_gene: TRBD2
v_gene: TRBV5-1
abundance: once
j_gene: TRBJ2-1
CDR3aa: CASSLELAGGLYNEQFF
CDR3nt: TGCGCCAGCAGCTTGGAGCTAGCGGGGGGACTCTACAATGAGCAGTTCTTC

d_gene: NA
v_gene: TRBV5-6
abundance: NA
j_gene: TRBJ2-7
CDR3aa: CASSLGLGVQYF
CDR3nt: TGTGCCAGCAGCTTGGGACTAGGGGTGCAGTACTTC

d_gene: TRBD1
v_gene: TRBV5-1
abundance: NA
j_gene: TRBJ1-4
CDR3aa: CASSLEGGQLNEKLFF
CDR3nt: TGCGCCAGCAGCTTGGAGGGGGGACAGCTTAATGAAAAACTGTTTTTT

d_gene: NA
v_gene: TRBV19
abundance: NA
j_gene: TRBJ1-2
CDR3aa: CASSIDPRAGIGTF
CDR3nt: TGTGCCAGTAGTATCGACCCTCGGGCGGGGATTGGCACCTTC

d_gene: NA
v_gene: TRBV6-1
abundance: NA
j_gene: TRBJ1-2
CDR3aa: CASSALYPPAIYGYTF
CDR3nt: TGTGCCAGCAGTGCCCTCTATCCTCCCGCCATCTATGGCTACACCTTC

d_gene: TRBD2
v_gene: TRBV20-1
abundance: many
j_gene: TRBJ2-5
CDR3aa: CSASGTSGRKETQYF
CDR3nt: TGCAGTGCTAGTGGGACTAGCGGGAGGAAGGAGACCCAGTACTTC